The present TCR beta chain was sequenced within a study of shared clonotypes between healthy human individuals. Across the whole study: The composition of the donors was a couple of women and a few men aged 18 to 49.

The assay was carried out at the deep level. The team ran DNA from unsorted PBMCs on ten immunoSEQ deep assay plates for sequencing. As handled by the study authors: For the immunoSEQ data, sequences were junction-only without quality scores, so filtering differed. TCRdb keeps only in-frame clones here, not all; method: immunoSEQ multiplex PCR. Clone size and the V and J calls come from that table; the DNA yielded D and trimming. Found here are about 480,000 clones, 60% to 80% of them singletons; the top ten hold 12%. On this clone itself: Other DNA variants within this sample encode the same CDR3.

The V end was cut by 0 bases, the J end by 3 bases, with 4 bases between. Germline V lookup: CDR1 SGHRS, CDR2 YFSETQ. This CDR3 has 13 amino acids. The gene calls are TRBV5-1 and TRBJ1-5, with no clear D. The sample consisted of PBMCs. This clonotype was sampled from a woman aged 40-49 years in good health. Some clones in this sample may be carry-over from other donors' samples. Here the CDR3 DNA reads TGCGCCAGCAGCTTGGACCCCAATCAGCCCCAGCATTTT. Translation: CASSLDPNQPQHF.